The rows below give T cell receptor beta chains drawn from one sample of a study of PD-L1 blockade in urothelial cancer. Some clones are missing from TCRdb's copy, which holds only in-frame ones; the method was immunoSEQ multiplex PCR. The profile covers tens of thousands of clones, with about 83% appearing a single time and over 8.5% taken by the ten largest. The specimen comprised PBMCs, sampled around atezolizumab (anti-PD-L1) treatment. These receptors were collected from a woman in her sixties or seventies with urothelial cancer. CDR3s include the opening cysteine and the closing phenylalanine or tryptophan. The order of the fields is D gene, V gene, clone size, J gene, CDR3 DNA, CDR3 protein. A D gene is named only where the DNA matches it firmly. Some rows mark clone size as missing; the rest say once, few, many or name a class of expanded clone.

.	TRBV4-3	.	TRBJ1-2	TGCGCCAGCAGCCAAGGAGACTATGGCTACACCTTC	CASSQGDYGYTF
TRBD1	TRBV2	.	TRBJ1-4	TGTGCCAGCAGGGATACAGGGGGCGATGAAAAACTGTTTTTT	CASRDTGGDEKLFF
.	TRBV9	.	TRBJ2-5	TGTGCCAGCAACCAGAGGGGGGGGACGCAGACCCAGTACTTC	CASNQRGGTQTQYF
TRBD1	TRBV5-1	once	TRBJ2-3	TGCGCCAGCAGCACAGACAGGGCTAGCACAGATACGCAGTATTTT	CASSTDRASTDTQYF
TRBD2	TRBV9	.	TRBJ2-1	TGTGCCAGCAGCGTAGGGACTAGCGGGAGAAATGAGCAGTTCTTC	CASSVGTSGRNEQFF
.	TRBV5-1	once	TRBJ2-5	TGCGCCAGCAGACCGCCGGGACTGCCCCAAGAGACCCAGTACTTC	CASRPPGLPQETQYF
.	TRBV19	.	TRBJ2-7	TGTGCCAGTAGTATTAGCGGAGGGAATTACTACGAGCAGTACTTC	CASSISGGNYYEQYF
TRBD1	TRBV5-8	.	TRBJ1-4	TGTGCCAGCAGCTTACAGGGGGCGGTTAGGGAAAAACTGTTTTTT	CASSLQGAVREKLFF
TRBD1	TRBV6-1	few	TRBJ1-5	TGTGCCAGCAGTGGGACAGGGGGGAGCAATCAGCCCCAGCATTTT	CASSGTGGSNQPQHF
TRBD2	TRBV4-2	.	TRBJ2-1	TGTGCCAGCAGCCAACCCGGACTAGCGGGGGGGCACAATGAGCAGTTCTTC	CASSQPGLAGGHNEQFF
TRBD2	TRBV28	.	TRBJ2-5	TGTGCCAGCAGTTTACGGGTAGTGGGAGGGCTACAAGAGACCCAGTACTTC	CASSLRVVGGLQETQYF
.	TRBV5-5	.	TRBJ2-1	TGTGCCAGCAGCTTGTACGGGTACGTTGGGAATGAGCAGTTCTTC	CASSLYGYVGNEQFF
TRBD2	TRBV28	.	TRBJ2-3	TGTGCCAGCAGACTAGCGGGGGCTAGGTATACGCAGTATTTT	CASRLAGARYTQYF
.	TRBV4-3	.	TRBJ1-2	TGCGCCAGCAGCCACTCCGCGAGGGGGGGCAGGGCAGCTGGCTACACCTTC	CASSHSARGGRAAGYTF
TRBD2	TRBV11-3	.	TRBJ2-1	TGTGCCAGCAGCTTTCAAGCGGGAGGTGGGTACAATGAGCAGTTCTTC	CASSFQAGGGYNEQFF
TRBD1	TRBV19	.	TRBJ2-7	TGTGCCAGTAGTATGAGACAGGGTCTCGACGAGCAGTACTTC	CASSMRQGLDEQYF
TRBD1	TRBV27	.	TRBJ1-2	TGTGCCAGCAGTTTAAGGACAGGACACTATGGCTACACCTTC	CASSLRTGHYGYTF
.	TRBV27	.	TRBJ2-1	TGTGCCAGCAGTCCCGCCTGGGGGGCCTACAATGAGCAGTTCTTC	CASSPAWGAYNEQFF
.	TRBV4-3	once	TRBJ2-7	TGCGCCAGCAGCCATGCGACAGGCTCCTACGAGCAGTACTTC	CASSHATGSYEQYF
.	TRBV11-2	few	TRBJ1-3	TGTGCCAGCAGTTGGGGGGGTATTGGAAACACCATATATTTT	CASSWGGIGNTIYF
TRBD2	TRBV11-3	.	TRBJ2-5	TGTGCCAGCAGCCGCGGACTAGATGGGACAGAGACCCAGTACTTC	CASSRGLDGTETQYF
TRBD2	TRBV4-1	.	TRBJ2-1	TGCGCCAGCAGCTTCCCGACTAGCGGGGACCCCAATGAGCAGTTCTTC	CASSFPTSGDPNEQFF
.	TRBV5-4	.	TRBJ2-1	TGTGCCAGCAGCTTGCCCGTATCCTACAATGAGCAGTTCTTC	CASSLPVSYNEQFF
TRBD2	TRBV7-2	.	TRBJ2-1	TGTGCCAGCAGCTTAGAAGGACTAGCGGGGGGGGTTGTCGATGAGCAGTTCTTC	CASSLEGLAGGVVDEQFF
TRBD1	TRBV13	few	TRBJ1-1	TGTGCCAGCAACCAGGGGGCCGGGAACACTGAAGCTTTCTTT	CASNQGAGNTEAFF
.	TRBV4-3	.	TRBJ2-4	TGCGCCAGCAGCCAAGGTTGGACTAAAAACATTCAGTACTTC	CASSQGWTKNIQYF
TRBD1	TRBV11-3	.	TRBJ2-3	TGTGCCAGCAGCCTAGGGGGCAAGAGAATAGATACGCAGTATTTT	CASSLGGKRIDTQYF
TRBD2	TRBV9	.	TRBJ2-3	TGTGCCAGCAGCGTGTTAGCGGGCCCCACAGATACGCAGTATTTT	CASSVLAGPTDTQYF
TRBD2	TRBV4-1	.	TRBJ2-3	TGCGCCAGCAGCCAAGTTCTTATACTGGTAGGGACTAGCGGCACAGATACGCAGTATTTT	CASSQVLILVGTSGTDTQYF
.	TRBV18	.	TRBJ2-7	TGTGCCAGCTCACCACGTGAGGGAACCTACGAGCAGTACTTC	CASSPREGTYEQYF
TRBD1	TRBV19	.	TRBJ1-2	TGTGCCAGTAGTATTCTCGGGACAGGGAGATTGAAGTATGGCTACACCTTC	CASSILGTGRLKYGYTF
TRBD2	TRBV2	.	TRBJ2-5	TGTGCCAGCAGTGAAGTAGCGGGAGGGCCAAGGAAGGAGACCCAGTACTTC	CASSEVAGGPRKETQYF
.	TRBV29-1	.	TRBJ1-2	TGCAGCGTTGAGGAGCAGGGATATAACTATGGCTACACCTTC	CSVEEQGYNYGYTF
.	TRBV19	.	TRBJ1-2	TGTGCCAGTAGTACCGCTCGGACGGGGAACTATGGCTACACCTTC	CASSTARTGNYGYTF
.	TRBV2	.	TRBJ2-2	TGTGCCAGCAGTAGCGCTAGCACCGGGGAGCTGTTTTTT	CASSSASTGELFF
.	TRBV29-1	.	TRBJ2-1	TGCAGCGTTGCCCAGGGGCTCCCTCGTAATGAGCAGTTCTTC	CSVAQGLPRNEQFF
TRBD2	TRBV2	.	TRBJ2-1	TGTGCCAGCAGCGGGACTAGCGGGGGTCTTTACTCCTACAATGAGCAGTTCTTC	CASSGTSGGLYSYNEQFF
.	TRBV2	once	TRBJ1-4	TGTGCCAGCAGTGGGGCACGGGGGGCAACTAATGAAAAACTGTTTTTT	CASSGARGATNEKLFF
TRBD2	TRBV5-1	.	TRBJ2-2	TGCGCCAGCAGCACCTGGGTAGCGGGAGAATACACCGGGGAGCTGTTTTTT	CASSTWVAGEYTGELFF
TRBD2	TRBV5-1	.	TRBJ2-7	TGCGCCAGCAGCTCCTGGGGCTTTGCGGGAGGGACTTACTACGAGCAGTACTTC	CASSSWGFAGGTYYEQYF
TRBD2	TRBV6-5	.	TRBJ2-1	TGTGCCAGCAGTCCAGGAGCGGGGGGGCTGGATGAGCAGTTCTTC	CASSPGAGGLDEQFF
TRBD1	TRBV28	.	TRBJ1-5	TGTGCCAGCCTTACCCCGGGACAGGGACATAGCAATCAGCCCCAGCATTTT	CASLTPGQGHSNQPQHF
TRBD2	TRBV4-2	.	TRBJ2-1	TGTGCCAGCAGCCAAGAAGCTAGCGGGGGGCATAATGAGCAGTTCTTC	CASSQEASGGHNEQFF
TRBD2	TRBV6-6	.	TRBJ2-7	TGTGCCAGCAGTTACTTTTCGGCGGGGGGAGCCTACGAGCAGTACTTC	CASSYFSAGGAYEQYF
.	TRBV7-8	.	TRBJ1-2	TGTGCCAGCAGCTTAGGTGGGCGGGGTTCCGATGGCTACACCTTC	CASSLGGRGSDGYTF
.	TRBV5-4	once	TRBJ1-1	TGTGCCAGCAGCTTGGCCCTGAGGGGAGGCACTGAAGCTTTCTTT	CASSLALRGGTEAFF
TRBD1	TRBV18	few	TRBJ2-7	TGTGCCAGCTCAGCGGGGACAGGGGGCCCCTACGAGCAGTACTTC	CASSAGTGGPYEQYF